The present T cell receptor (beta chain) was sequenced within a study of shared clonotypes between healthy human individuals. General study results and limits: Since donors were few, the genetic and exposure-history diversity represented was limited.

From CD4+ cells came CD45RA+ naive and CD45RA-negative memory subsets. Worth noting for this clone: Antigen: not known.

V was clipped by 5 bases and J by 5 bases; unmatched bases: 6. Looked up from germline, CDR1 is LNHDA and CDR2 is SQIVND (reference sequence). CDR3 length: 14 residues. The repertoire was sequenced with immunoSEQ multiplex PCR; TCRdb's copy has only in-frame clones and lacks some. The sample lists more than 550,000 clones, approximately 77% occurring once. The source of this sequence is a woman aged 25 to 45 in good health. The chain carries TRBV19 and TRBJ1-1, with 9 nucleotides matching TRBD1. Sequences were obtained from memory CD4+ T cells sorted from blood. Described subset: CD45RA-negative fraction. The DNA for the CDR3 is TGTGCCAGTAGTTCTTACAGGGGGCGGACTGAAGCTTTCTTT. The encoded protein is CASSSYRGRTEAFF. Complete variable domain (other parts from reference TRBV19 and TRBJ1-1): DGGITQSPKYLFRKEGQNVTLSCEQNLNHDAMYWYRQDPGQGLRLIYYSQIVNDFQKGDIAEGYSVSREKKESFPLTVTSAQKNPTAFYLCASSSYRGRTEAFFGQGTRLTVV.